Listed below are T cell receptor beta chains from one sample, sequenced in a study of prognosis after radiotherapy for stage I lung cancer. TCRdb fed the multiplex PCR reads into MiXCR, producing one record per CDR3 protein. The sample records around 30,000 distinct CDR3 sequences, 25% to 40% being singletons. The source material was PBMCs, sampled before or after stereotactic body radiation therapy (not recorded which). The receptors were gathered from a donor aged 50 or older with non-small cell lung cancer. Each CDR3 is given with its conserved first and last residue. A D gene is named only where the DNA matches it firmly.

j_gene,d_gene,v_gene,CDR3aa
TRBJ1-4,-,TRBV6-1,CASRRSRNEKLFF
TRBJ2-5,-,TRBV18,CASSPQNGLQETQYF
TRBJ1-2,-,TRBV19,CASTARAGEGYTF
TRBJ2-2,TRBD2,TRBV6-2/TRBV6-3,CASSSATSWGTGQLFF
TRBJ2-2,-,TRBV12-3/TRBV12-4,CASSLWANTGELFF
TRBJ1-1,-,TRBV6-2/TRBV6-3,CASSPSPGNTEAFF
TRBJ2-3,TRBD1,TRBV5-1,CASGTGGSTDTQYF
TRBJ1-2,TRBD1,TRBV7-9,CASSLDRFYGYTF
TRBJ1-1,-,TRBV7-9,CASSLGPLNTEAFF
TRBJ1-5,TRBD1,TRBV6-1,CASSVRTGDYSNQPQHF
TRBJ2-3,TRBD1,TRBV5-4,CASSTQTGGTDTQYF
TRBJ2-1,-,TRBV11-2,CASSLDCLSQSSYNEQFF
TRBJ2-5,-,TRBV20-1,CSATALTYQETQYF
TRBJ1-2,-,TRBV10-3,CAISETWDYGYTF
TRBJ2-1,TRBD1,TRBV10-3,CATLGQETYNEQFF
TRBJ1-2,-,TRBV20-1,CSARGQALRDYGYTF
TRBJ2-6,TRBD1,TRBV6-6,CASSYSIYPGQGMSGANVLTF
TRBJ1-2,TRBD1,TRBV9,CASSGAGTVNGYTF
TRBJ1-2,TRBD1,TRBV9,CASGVGTDGYTF
TRBJ1-5,-,TRBV18,CASSPREAQPQHF
TRBJ1-4,TRBD1,TRBV5-4,CASSFTGGGEKLFF
TRBJ1-1,-,TRBV6-5,CAISYLSGFSFF
TRBJ2-3,-,TRBV2,CASSGYLEDTQYF
TRBJ1-2,-,TRBV18,CASSPNRDLYGYTF